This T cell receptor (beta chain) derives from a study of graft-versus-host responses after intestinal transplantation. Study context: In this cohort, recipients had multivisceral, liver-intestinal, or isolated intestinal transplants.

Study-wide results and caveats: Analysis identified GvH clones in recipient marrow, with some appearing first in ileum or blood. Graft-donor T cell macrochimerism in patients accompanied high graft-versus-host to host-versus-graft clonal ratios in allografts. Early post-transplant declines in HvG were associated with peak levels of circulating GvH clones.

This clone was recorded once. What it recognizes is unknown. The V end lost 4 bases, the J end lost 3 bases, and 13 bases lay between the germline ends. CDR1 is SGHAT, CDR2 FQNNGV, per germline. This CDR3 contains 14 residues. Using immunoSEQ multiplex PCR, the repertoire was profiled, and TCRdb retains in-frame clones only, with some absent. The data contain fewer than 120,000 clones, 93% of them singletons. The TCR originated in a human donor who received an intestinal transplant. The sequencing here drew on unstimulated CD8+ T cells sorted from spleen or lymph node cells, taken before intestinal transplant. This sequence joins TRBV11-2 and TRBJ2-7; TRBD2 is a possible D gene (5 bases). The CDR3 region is CASSSVYGGYEQYF. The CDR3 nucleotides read TGTGCCAGCAGCTCTGTTTACGGAGGCTACGAGCAGTACTTC. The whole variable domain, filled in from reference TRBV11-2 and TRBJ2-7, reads EAGVAQSPRYKIIEKRQSVAFWCNPISGHATLYWYQQILGQGPKLLIQFQNNGVVDDSQLPKDRFSAERLKGVDSTLKIQPAKLEDSAVYLCASSSVYGGYEQYFGPGTRLTVT.